Sequencing of this T cell receptor (beta chain) was carried out in a study of blood T cell repertoires in COVID-19. Across the whole study: The origin of the acute and convalescent COVID-19 samples was the United States, Italy and Spain. The cDNA or gDNA used as material had been derived from T cells, B-cell-depleted T cells, or PBMCs.

How the authors handled the data: Reference gene primer amplification gave estimated nucleated cell counts. Repertoires were generated with immunoSEQ multiplex PCR, while TCRdb's copy carries only in-frame clones and drops some. V and J calls and clone size come straight from that table; D and trimming were deduced from the DNA. The data contain a few hundred thousand clones, 70% to 90% of them singletons. CDR3 length: 15 residues. The V segment lost 6 bases and the J segment 2 bases; nucleotides outside the gene matches: 5. Germline V lookup: CDR1 SNHLY, CDR2 FYNNEI. Concerning this clone: Other DNA sequences of this sample code for an identical CDR3.

The clonotype comes from a human donor in a cohort sampled during active COVID-19. The sample was peripheral blood. This sequence joins TRBV2 and TRBJ1-5; 9 bases match TRBD1. The CDR3 DNA is TGTGCCAGCAGGGGGGACAGGGCGGGCAATCAGCCCCAGCATTTT. Protein: CASRGDRAGNQPQHF.